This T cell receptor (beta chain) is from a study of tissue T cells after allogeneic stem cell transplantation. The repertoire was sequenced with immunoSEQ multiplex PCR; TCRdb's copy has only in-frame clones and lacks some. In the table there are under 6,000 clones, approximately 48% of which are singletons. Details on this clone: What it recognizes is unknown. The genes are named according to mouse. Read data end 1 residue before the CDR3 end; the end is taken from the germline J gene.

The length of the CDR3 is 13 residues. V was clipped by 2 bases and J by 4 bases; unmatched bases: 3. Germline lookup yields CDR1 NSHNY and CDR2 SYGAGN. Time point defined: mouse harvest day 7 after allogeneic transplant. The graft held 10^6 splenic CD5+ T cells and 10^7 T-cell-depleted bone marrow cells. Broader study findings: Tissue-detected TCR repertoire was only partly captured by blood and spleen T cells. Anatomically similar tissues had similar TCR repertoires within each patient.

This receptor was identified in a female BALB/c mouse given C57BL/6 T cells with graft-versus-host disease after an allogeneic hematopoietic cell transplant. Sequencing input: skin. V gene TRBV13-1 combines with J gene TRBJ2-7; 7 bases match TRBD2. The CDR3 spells CASSEGWGYEQYF. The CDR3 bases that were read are TGTGCCAGCAGTGAGGGCTGGGGGTATGAACAGTAC.